The rows below give T cell receptor beta chains drawn from one sample of a study of blood T cell repertoires in COVID-19. Assay used: immunoSEQ multiplex PCR; TCRdb lists only in-frame clones, some missing. The repertoire has about 90,000 clones, approximately 90% of them found once; the top ten carry 2% to 2.5%. Sample: peripheral blood. Receptor source: a human donor with active COVID-19. The donor label of this sample is uncertain. The CDR3 runs from the conserved cysteine through the conserved F or W. The D gene is left open where the match is weak.

TRBJ2-7,TRBV10-1,TRBD1,TGCGCCAGCAGTGAGGGGCCAACAGGGGCCTACGAGCAGTACTTC,CASSEGPTGAYEQYF
TRBJ2-5,TRBV5-6,TRBD2,TGTGCCAGCAGCTTGCTAGCGGGGAACAAAGAGACCCAGTACTTC,CASSLLAGNKETQYF
TRBJ1-5,TRBV5-5,-,TGTGCCAGCAGCTTAGGGGTGAGTGGCAATCAGCCCCAGCATTTT,CASSLGVSGNQPQHF
TRBJ2-1,TRBV6-5,-,TGTGCCAGCAACCCTACGCCTAGCTCCTACAATGAGCAGTTCTTC,CASNPTPSSYNEQFF
TRBJ2-3,TRBV9,TRBD2,TGTGCCAGCAGCGTGGACTTAGCGGGGGGGCCCAGAGATACGCAGTATTTT,CASSVDLAGGPRDTQYF
TRBJ2-7,TRBV6-2/TRBV6-3,-,TGTGCCAGCAGTTACCCGACCAGCCAGCGGACCTTCTACGAGCAGTACTTC,CASSYPTSQRTFYEQYF
TRBJ2-5,TRBV9,-,TGTGCCAGCAGCGTCCAGGGGATGGGAGAGACCCAGTACTTC,CASSVQGMGETQYF
TRBJ1-4,TRBV7-2,-,TGTGCCAGCAGCTTACAGGCAACTAATGAAAAACTGTTTTTT,CASSLQATNEKLFF
TRBJ1-1,TRBV11-1,-,TGTGCCAGCAGCTTAGGGGACTTGAACACTGAAGCTTTCTTT,CASSLGDLNTEAFF
TRBJ2-7,TRBV7-3,TRBD1,TGTGCCAGCAGTTTCAACAGGGGCGCCGGCTACGAGCAGTACTTC,CASSFNRGAGYEQYF
TRBJ1-6,TRBV6-5,-,TGTGCCAGCAGTTGGAGACGGGGGACGGAAAATTCACCCCTCCACTTT,CASSWRRGTENSPLHF
TRBJ1-3,TRBV19,-,TGTGCCAGTACCCCGGGAGGTAGAAGCTCTGGAAACACCATATATTTT,CASTPGGRSSGNTIYF
TRBJ1-1,TRBV5-1,-,TGCGCCAGCAGGTCGTACCGGGGGGCCCAAGCTTTCTTT,CASRSYRGAQAFF
TRBJ1-1,TRBV19,TRBD1,TGTGCCAGTAGACAATGGGGACAGGGGAACACTGAAGCTTTCTTT,CASRQWGQGNTEAFF
TRBJ2-5,TRBV28,-,TGTGCCAGCCCGGGGGAGACCCAGTACTTC,CASPGETQYF
TRBJ1-4,TRBV5-4,-,TGTGCCAGCAGCTTGTCGGGGGCAACTAATGAAAAACTGTTTTTT,CASSLSGATNEKLFF
TRBJ2-5,TRBV2,-,TGTGCCAGCAGTGAAATTGTCGGGGGAGAGACCCAGTACTTC,CASSEIVGGETQYF